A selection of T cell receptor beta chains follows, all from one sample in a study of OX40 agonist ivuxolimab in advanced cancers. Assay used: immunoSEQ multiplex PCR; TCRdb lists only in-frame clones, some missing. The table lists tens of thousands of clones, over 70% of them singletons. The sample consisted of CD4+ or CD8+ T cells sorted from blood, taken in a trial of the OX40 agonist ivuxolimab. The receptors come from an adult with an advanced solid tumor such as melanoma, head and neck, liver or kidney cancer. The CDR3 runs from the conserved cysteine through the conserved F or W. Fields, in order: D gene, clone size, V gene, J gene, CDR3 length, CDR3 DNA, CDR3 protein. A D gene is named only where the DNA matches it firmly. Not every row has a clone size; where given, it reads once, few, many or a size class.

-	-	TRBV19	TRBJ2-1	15	TGTGCCAGTAGTTCTAGCTCCGGGGGGCGTAATGAGCAGTTCTTC	CASSSSSGGRNEQFF
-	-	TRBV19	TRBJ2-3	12	TGTGCCAGTAGTATGTACACAGATACGCAGTATTTT	CASSMYTDTQYF
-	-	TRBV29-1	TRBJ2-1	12	TGCAGCGTTAAAAGGGGGTACAGGGAGCAGTTCTTC	CSVKRGYREQFF
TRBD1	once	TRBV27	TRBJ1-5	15	TGTGCCAGCAGCTACACAGGGGCCTACAATCAGCCCCAGCATTTT	CASSYTGAYNQPQHF
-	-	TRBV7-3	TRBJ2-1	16	TGTGCCAGCAGCTTAAACATGCTAGCGCCCACGGATGAGCAGTTCTTC	CASSLNMLAPTDEQFF
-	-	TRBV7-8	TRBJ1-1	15	TGTGCCAGCAGCTCGCCCCCCGACGGACGCACTGAAGCTTTCTTT	CASSSPPDGRTEAFF
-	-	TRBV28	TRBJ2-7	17	TGTGCCAGCAGTTTACTAGGGTCAGGGGTGAGCTCCTACGAGCAGTACTTC	CASSLLGSGVSSYEQYF
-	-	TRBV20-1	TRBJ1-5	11	TGCAGTGCTACAGGGGATCAGCCCCAGCATTTT	CSATGDQPQHF
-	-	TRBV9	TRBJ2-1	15	TGTGCCAGCAGCCCAAGGCGGGCTCTCTACAATGAGCAGTTCTTC	CASSPRRALYNEQFF
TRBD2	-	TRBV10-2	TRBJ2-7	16	TGCGCCAGCAGTCACCCAATAGCGGGAGGGCGCTACGAGCAGTACTTC	CASSHPIAGGRYEQYF
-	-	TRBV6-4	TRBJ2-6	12	TGTGCCAGCAGTGCCGGGGCCAACGTCCTGACTTTC	CASSAGANVLTF
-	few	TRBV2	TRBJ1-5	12	TGTGCCAGCAGTGAAACTTATCAGCCCCAGCATTTT	CASSETYQPQHF
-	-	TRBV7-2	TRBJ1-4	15	TGTGCCAGCAGCTTGGGGTCCACAACTAATGAAAAACTGTTTTTT	CASSLGSTTNEKLFF
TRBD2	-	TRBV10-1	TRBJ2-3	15	TGCGCCAGCAGCGGCAGCGGGGTAGACACAGATACGCAGTATTTT	CASSGSGVDTDTQYF
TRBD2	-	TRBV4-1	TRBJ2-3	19	TGCGCCAGCAGCCAAGGTCGACTAGCGGGAGGGCCTAGCACAGATACGCAGTATTTT	CASSQGRLAGGPSTDTQYF
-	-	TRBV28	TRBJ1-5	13	TGTGCCAGCAGCCCGACCCTCCGACAGAAGAGGGATTTT	CASSPTLRQKRDF
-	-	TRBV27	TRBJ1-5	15	TGTGCCAGCAGTTTATTTGGGGGTAGCAATCAGCCCCAGCATTTT	CASSLFGGSNQPQHF
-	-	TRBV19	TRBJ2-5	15	TGTGCCAGTAGTATAGGTGTAGGAACGAAAGAGACCCAGTACTTC	CASSIGVGTKETQYF
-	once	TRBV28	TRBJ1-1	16	TGTGCCAGCAGTCCCACCCCGGACTCCCGGAACACTGAAGCTTTCTTT	CASSPTPDSRNTEAFF
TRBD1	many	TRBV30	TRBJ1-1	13	TGTGCCTGGAGTGTAGGGGGCCTCACTGAAGCTTTCTTT	CAWSVGGLTEAFF
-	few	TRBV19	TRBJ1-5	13	TGTGCCAGTAGTATGCTAAGCAATCAGCCCCAGCATTTT	CASSMLSNQPQHF
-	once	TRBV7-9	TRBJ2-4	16	TGTGCCAGCAGCTTAGCGGAGGGGCTGCGCAAAAACATTCAGTACTTC	CASSLAEGLRKNIQYF
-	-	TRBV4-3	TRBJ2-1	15	TGCGCCAGCAGCCAAGGGTTCACCGGGGGCAATGAGCAGTTCTTC	CASSQGFTGGNEQFF
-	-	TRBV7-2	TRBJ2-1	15	TGTGCCAGCAGTGAAGACGGGACCCCAGACAATGAGCAGTTCTTC	CASSEDGTPDNEQFF
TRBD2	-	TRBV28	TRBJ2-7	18	TGTGCCAGCAGTCTAAGAGAACCGGGACTAGCGAGGTCTTACGAGCAGTACTTC	CASSLREPGLARSYEQYF